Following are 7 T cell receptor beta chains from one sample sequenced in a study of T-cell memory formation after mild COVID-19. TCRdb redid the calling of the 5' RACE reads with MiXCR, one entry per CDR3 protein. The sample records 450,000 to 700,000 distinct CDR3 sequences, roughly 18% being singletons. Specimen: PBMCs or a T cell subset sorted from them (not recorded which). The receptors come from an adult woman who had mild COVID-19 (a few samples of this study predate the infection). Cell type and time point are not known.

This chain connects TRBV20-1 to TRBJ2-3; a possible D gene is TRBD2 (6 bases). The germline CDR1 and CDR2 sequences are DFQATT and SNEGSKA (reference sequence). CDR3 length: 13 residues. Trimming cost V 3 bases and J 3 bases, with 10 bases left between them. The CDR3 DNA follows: TGCAGTGCTAGTGCGGGACGGACAGATACGCAGTATTTT. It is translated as CSASAGRTDTQYF.

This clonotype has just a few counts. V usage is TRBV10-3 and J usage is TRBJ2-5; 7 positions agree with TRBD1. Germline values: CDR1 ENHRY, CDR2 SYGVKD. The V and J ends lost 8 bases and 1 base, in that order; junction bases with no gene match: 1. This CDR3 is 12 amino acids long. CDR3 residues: CAIGQVQETQYF. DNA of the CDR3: TGTGCCATCGGACAGGTCCAAGAGACCCAGTACTTC.

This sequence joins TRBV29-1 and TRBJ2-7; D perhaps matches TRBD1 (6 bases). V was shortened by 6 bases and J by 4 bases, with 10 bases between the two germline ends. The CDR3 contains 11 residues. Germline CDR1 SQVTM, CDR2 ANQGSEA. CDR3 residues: CSVGQSYEQYF. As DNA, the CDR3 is TGCAGCGTCGGACAGTCTTACGAGCAGTACTTC.

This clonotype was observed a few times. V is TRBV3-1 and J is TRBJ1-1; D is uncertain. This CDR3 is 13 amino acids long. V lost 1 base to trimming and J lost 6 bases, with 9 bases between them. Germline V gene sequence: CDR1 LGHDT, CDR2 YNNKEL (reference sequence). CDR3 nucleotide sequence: TGTGCCAGCAGCCAAGGAGGACGCGCTGAAGCTTTCTTT. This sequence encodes CASSQGGRAEAFF.

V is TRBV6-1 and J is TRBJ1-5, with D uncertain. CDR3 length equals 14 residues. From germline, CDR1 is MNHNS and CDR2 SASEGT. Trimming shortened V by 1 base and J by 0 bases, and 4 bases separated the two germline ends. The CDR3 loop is CASSEEGSNQPQHF. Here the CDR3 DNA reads TGTGCCAGCAGTGAAGAAGGTAGCAATCAGCCCCAGCATTTT.

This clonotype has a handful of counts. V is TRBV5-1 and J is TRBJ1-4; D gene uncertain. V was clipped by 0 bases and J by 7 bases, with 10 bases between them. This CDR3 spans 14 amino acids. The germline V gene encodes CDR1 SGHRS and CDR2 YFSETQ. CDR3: CASSLDSTGEKLFF. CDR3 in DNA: TGCGCCAGCAGCTTGGACAGCACGGGTGAAAAACTGTTTTTT.

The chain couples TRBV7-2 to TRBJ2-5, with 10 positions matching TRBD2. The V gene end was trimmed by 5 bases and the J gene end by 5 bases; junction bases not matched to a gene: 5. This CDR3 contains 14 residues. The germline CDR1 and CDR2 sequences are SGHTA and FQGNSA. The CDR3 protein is CASSRSSGGETQYF. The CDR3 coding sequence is TGTGCCAGCAGCCGATCTAGCGGGGGTGAGACCCAGTACTTC.